Below are 19 T cell receptor beta chains sequenced from a single sample in a study of T cells after yellow fever vaccination. TCRdb recomputed calls from the 5' RACE reads with MiXCR, one row per CDR3 protein. The sample yields about 53,000 distinct CDR3 sequences, approximately 7% seen once. This material consisted of CD8+ T cells sorted from PBMCs, taken on the day of the first yellow fever vaccination. The source of these receptors is a man between 18 and 29 years old who received the YFV17D yellow fever vaccine.

This clonotype has a count of ten or more. The chain combines TRBV11-1 with TRBJ2-3, with TRBD2 as a possible D gene (5 bases). V lost 1 base and J 6 bases, leaving 8 bases between the germline ends. CDR3 length: 13 residues. The germline V gene encodes CDR1 SGHAT and CDR2 FQDESV (reference sequence). CDR3 in amino acids: CASSLGTGDTQYF. The CDR3 coding sequence is TGTGCCAGCAGCTTAGGGACGGGGGATACGCAGTATTTT.

The chain links TRBV12-3 or TRBV12-4 to TRBJ2-5; D gene uncertain. CDR3 size: 13 residues. V was pared by 6 bases and J by 5 bases, with 13 bases between. The CDR3 DNA follows: TGTGCCAGCAGCTGGGATCTCGGGGAGACCCAGTACTTC. It codes for CASSWDLGETQYF.

The table lists this clonotype with many counts. The chain employs TRBV11-2 and TRBJ2-7; D unresolved. This CDR3 spans 12 amino acids. Between the trimmed V and J ends, which lost 6 bases and 3 bases, there was a span of 9 bases. Per the germline V gene, CDR1 is SGHAT and CDR2 is FQNNGV. CDR3 residues: CASSWTDYEQYV. DNA for the CDR3: TGTGCCAGCAGTTGGACCGACTACGAGCAGTACGTC.

In this sample, this clonotype turned up a few times. This sequence joins TRBV18 and TRBJ2-7, with 13 bases matching TRBD2. The CDR3 has 17 residues. Germline trimming cut 2 bases from V and 3 bases from J; bases unmatched to any gene: 7. Per germline, CDR1 KGHSH and CDR2 LQKENI. The CDR3 is CASSPSTSGGRFYEQYF. The CDR3 region has the DNA TGTGCCAGCTCACCATCGACTAGCGGGGGGCGCTTCTACGAGCAGTACTTC. Full variable domain (outside the CDR3, taken from reference TRBV18 and TRBJ2-7): NAGVMQNPRHLVRRRGQEARLRCSPMKGHSHVYWYRQLPEEGLKFMVYLQKENIIDESGMPKERFSAEFPKEGPSILRIQQVVRGDSAAYFCASSPSTSGGRFYEQYFGPGTRLTVT.

This clonotype was detected many times. The genes are TRBV7-8 and TRBJ2-7; D is uncertain. The CDR3 covers 12 residues. Germline CDR1 and CDR2: SGHVS and FQNEAQ. Between the trimmed V and J ends, which lost 3 bases and 2 bases, there was a span of 5 bases. DNA of the CDR3: TGTGCCAGCAGCTTTGACCCCTACGAGCAGTACGTC. Its protein product is CASSFDPYEQYV.

This clonotype occurred a few times. CDR3: CASSQFFGGSPMNTEAFF. CDR3 nucleotides: TGCGCCAGCAGCCAATTTTTCGGTGGCAGCCCCATGAACACTGAAGCTTTCTTT. V is TRBV4-3 and J is TRBJ1-1; no clear D gene. Germline V CDR1 and CDR2: LGHNA, YSLEER. V lost 2 bases and J lost 0, with 19 bases in between. This CDR3 region has 18 residues.

The chain joins TRBV27 to TRBJ2-3; D unclear. The ends were cut back, 5 bases at V and 0 bases at J, with 9 bases in the middle. The CDR3 runs 14 residues. The germline CDR1 and CDR2 sequences are MNHEY and SMNVEV (reference sequence). The CDR3 DNA reads as TGTGCCAGCAGTGCCGTGACTAGCACAGATACGCAGTATTTT. Translated: CASSAVTSTDTQYF.

At least ten counts were recorded for this clonotype. The chain links TRBV20-1 to TRBJ2-1, with 8 positions matching TRBD1. The CDR3 consists of 16 residues. Per the germline V gene, CDR1 is DFQATT and CDR2 is SNEGSKA (reference sequence). V lost 2 bases, J lost 3 bases, and 9 bases stayed unmatched. CDR3 in DNA: TGCAGTGCTAGACCGCAGGACAGGGCCCACTACAATGAGCAGTTCTTC. It encodes CSARPQDRAHYNEQFF.

V is TRBV7-9 and J is TRBJ1-2, with D possibly TRBD1 on 5 matching bases. CDR3 length: 13 amino acids. V dropped 0 bases and J dropped 8 bases, with 10 bases sitting between them. Germline CDR1 SEHNR, CDR2 FQNEAQ (reference sequence). CDR3 DNA: TGTGCCAGCAGCTTAGCAGGGACGAAAGGCTACACCTTC. Its translation is CASSLAGTKGYTF.

This clonotype was counted between two and nine times. The chain joins TRBV4-1 to TRBJ1-5, with TRBD1 matching over 10 bases. V was clipped by 2 bases and J by 6 bases; unmatched bases: 4. This CDR3 contains 15 residues. Germline CDR1 is MGHRA and CDR2 is YSYEKL. The chain's CDR3 is CASSQPGTGVQPQHF. The DNA for the CDR3 is TGCGCCAGCAGCCAACCCGGGACAGGGGTTCAGCCCCAGCATTTT.

This clonotype was seen a few times. The rearrangement links TRBV12-3 or TRBV12-4 to TRBJ2-5; 8 positions agree with TRBD1. V was pared by 5 bases and J by 3 bases, with 5 bases of the junction left unmatched. The CDR3 is 14 amino acids. Here the CDR3 reads CASSIRGQEETQYF. The CDR3 nucleotides are TGTGCCAGCAGTATCAGGGGGCAGGAAGAGACCCAGTACTTC.

The chain recombines TRBV5-1 with TRBJ1-1; maybe TRBD1 (5 bases). Germline V gene data show CDR1 as SGHRS and CDR2 as YFSETQ. The CDR3 has 13 amino acids. V was pared by 3 bases and J by 5 bases, with 11 bases between. The CDR3: CASSSGTNTEAFF. DNA of the CDR3: TGCGCCAGCAGCTCCGGGACTAATACTGAAGCTTTCTTT.

The table lists this clonotype with many counts. The rearrangement uses TRBV24-1 and TRBJ2-1; TRBD2 is a possible D gene (7 bases). The V end lost 10 bases, the J end lost 10 bases, and 19 bases lay between the germline ends. Germline V gives CDR1 KGHDR, CDR2 SFDVKD. The CDR3 contains 13 residues. The CDR3 spells CATGGGLAGEQFF. The CDR3 nucleotides read TGTGCCACTGGGGGGGGGCTGGCAGGAGAGCAGTTCTTC.

This clonotype was seen many times. The chain links TRBV29-1 to TRBJ1-2; TRBD1 is a possible D gene (5 bases). The CDR3 is 15 residues long. Germline loops: CDR1 SQVTM, CDR2 ANQGSEA. Trimming pared 5 bases from V and 5 bases from J, leaving 21 bases between. CDR3 amino acids: CSVYPTSGTFYGYTF. CDR3 nucleotide sequence: TGCAGCGTTTACCCTACCTCAGGGACCTTTTATGGCTACACCTTC.

This clonotype came up a few times. V is TRBV5-1 and J is TRBJ2-2; perhaps TRBD1 as D (5 bases). CDR1 is SGHRS, CDR2 YFSETQ, per germline. This CDR3 is 18 amino acids long. The V and J ends lost 4 bases and 1 base respectively, with 20 bases between them. CDR3 bases: TGCGCCAGCAGCCTATTTGTACTTACAGGAGTGAACACCGGGGAGCTGTTTTTT. Amino acid sequence: CASSLFVLTGVNTGELFF.

The sample holds a few counts of this clonotype. The rearrangement links TRBV7-9 to TRBJ2-3; a weak D match, TRBD1 (6 bases). Trimming removed 5 bases at V and 7 bases at J, with 22 bases between. CDR1 and CDR2 from the germline V gene are SEHNR and FQNEAQ (reference sequence). This CDR3 has 16 amino acids. CDR3 bases: TGTGCCAGCAGCCTACGGACAGAGCACGCCGAATATACGCAGTATTTT. Its translation: CASSLRTEHAEYTQYF.

This clonotype appeared a few times. The chain has TRBV28 and TRBJ1-2; 7 bases align to TRBD1. Trimming at V came to 6 bases and at J to 3 bases, leaving 7 bases not matched to a gene. Germline CDR1 is MDHEN and CDR2 is SYDVKM. CDR3 length: 14 amino acids. The DNA of the CDR3 is TGTGCCAGCAGCTCTCCAGGGGGGGACTATGGCTACACCTTC. The encoded protein is CASSSPGGDYGYTF.

The V gene is TRBV7-9, the J gene TRBJ2-1; D is ambiguous. Germline CDR1 reads SEHNR; CDR2 reads FQNEAQ (reference sequence). Between the trimmed V and J ends, which lost 5 bases and 8 bases, there was a span of 7 bases. The CDR3 runs 11 residues. CDR3 nucleotides: TGTGCCAGCAGCCTCGCGTATGAGCAGTTCTTC. This encodes CASSLAYEQFF.

This clonotype was observed at least ten times. The V call is TRBV24-1, the J call TRBJ2-5; D not certain. Looked up from germline, CDR1 is KGHDR and CDR2 is SFDVKD. Trimming cost V 1 base and J 2 bases, with 7 bases left between them. This CDR3 has 14 residues. The CDR3 reads CATSDLNRQETQYF. The CDR3 nucleotides read TGTGCCACCAGTGATTTAAACAGACAAGAGACCCAGTACTTC.